This T cell receptor (beta chain) was profiled in a study of blood T cell repertoires in COVID-19. About the research overall: The analysed material was cDNA or gDNA that came from T cells, B-cell-depleted T cells, or PBMCs.

Followed longitudinally, the Seattle patients had been enrolled during active infection. The ends were cut back, 3 bases at V and 5 bases at J, with 7 bases in the middle. There are 12 residues in the CDR3. Germline CDR1 is KGHSH and CDR2 is LQKENI. As originally analysed: Reference gene primer amplification gave estimated nucleated cell counts. Only in-frame clones appear in the TCRdb table, and some are missing; sequencing was by immunoSEQ multiplex PCR. The V and J calls and the clone size are those of that table, but D and trimming were determined from the DNA. The sample gives around 310,000 clones, 75% to 95% of which show up once; under 7% is in the top ten.

This receptor was taken from a woman aged 25 to 39 with COVID-19, enrolled during active disease. V and J are TRBV18 and TRBJ1-1; D call uncertain. Sequencing was done on a sample of peripheral blood. This chain's CDR3 is CASSPRETEAFF. In DNA form, the CDR3 reads TGTGCCAGCTCACCTCGGGAGACTGAAGCTTTCTTT.